The clone carrying this T cell receptor beta chain has a handful of counts. Antigen: not known. TCRdb processed the reads anew with MiXCR; each CDR3 protein has one entry. The table shows around 740,000 distinct CDR3 sequences, with 35% to 45% occurring only once. The sample comes from a study of T cell repertoires in cytomegalovirus infection. Across the whole study: Public TCR beta signatures were indicative of both CMV infection and a matching HLA type.

The study, taken as a whole, reports: Public TCR beta family frequency separated CMV-and-HLA carriers, including in an independent cohort. CMV-specific TCR beta clonotypes restricted by HLA-C were the ones dominating the ex vivo response.

Input material: PBMCs. The clonotype originates from a human donor in good health (CMV status not recorded). Some clones in this sample may be carry-over from other donors' samples.

DNA for the CDR3: TGTGCCAGCAGCTTTAGTGGGACAGGGTGGGCCAAAAACATTCAGTACTTC. Translated, it gives CASSFSGTGWAKNIQYF. V gene TRBV7-6 combines with J gene TRBJ2-4, with 9 bases matching TRBD1. The CDR3 is 17 amino acids. Germline CDR1 and CDR2: SGHVS and FNYEAQ. V was pared by 3 bases and J by 1 base, with 7 bases of the junction left unmatched.